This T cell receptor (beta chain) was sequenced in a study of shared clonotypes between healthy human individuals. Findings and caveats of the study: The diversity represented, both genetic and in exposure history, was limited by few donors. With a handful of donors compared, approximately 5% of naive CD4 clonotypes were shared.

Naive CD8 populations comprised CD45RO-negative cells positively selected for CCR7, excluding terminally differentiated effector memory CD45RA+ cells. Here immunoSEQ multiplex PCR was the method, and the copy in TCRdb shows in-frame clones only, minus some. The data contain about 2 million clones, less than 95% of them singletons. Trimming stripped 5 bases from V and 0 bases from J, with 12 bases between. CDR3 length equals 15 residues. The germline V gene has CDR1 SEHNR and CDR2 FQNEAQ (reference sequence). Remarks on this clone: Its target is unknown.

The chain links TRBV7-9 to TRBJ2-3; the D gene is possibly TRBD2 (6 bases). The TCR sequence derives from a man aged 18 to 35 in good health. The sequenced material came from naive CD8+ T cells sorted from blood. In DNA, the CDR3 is TGTGCCAGCAGCCAAGCGGGCCCGAGCACAGATACGCAGTATTTT. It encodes CASSQAGPSTDTQYF. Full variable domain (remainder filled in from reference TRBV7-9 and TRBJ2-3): DTGVSQNPRHKITKRGQNVTFRCDPISEHNRLYWYRQTLGQGPEFLTYFQNEAQLEKSRLLSDRFSAERPKGSFSTLEIQRTEQGDSAMYLCASSQAGPSTDTQYFGPGTRLTVL.